The 16 T cell receptor beta chains in this list originate from one sample, sequenced in a study of Tregs in tolerant kidney transplant recipients. The method was immunoSEQ multiplex PCR; TCRdb's version includes in-frame clones alone and lacks a portion of them. Of approximately 65,000 clones listed, 80% to 85% are singletons. Source material: CD4+ T cells from blood. All receptors derive from a human donor in good health.

The chain carries TRBV29-1 and TRBJ1-1; D uncertain. V was pared by 5 bases and J by 0 bases, with 16 bases between. This CDR3 is 15 amino acids long. Per germline, CDR1 SQVTM and CDR2 ANQGSEA. The CDR3 DNA follows: TGCAGCGTTCGCCGAATGGGCGCAGTGAACACTGAAGCTTTCTTT. It yields the protein CSVRRMGAVNTEAFF.

The V and J genes are TRBV11-1 and TRBJ2-3; D is unresolved. V was shortened by 3 bases and J by 4 bases, with 8 bases between the two germline ends. The CDR3 covers 13 residues. Germline CDR1 SGHAT, CDR2 FQDESV (reference sequence). The chain's CDR3 is CASSFVAADTQYF. The DNA for the CDR3 is TGTGCCAGCAGCTTTGTGGCTGCAGATACGCAGTATTTT. Full variable domain (remainder filled in from reference TRBV11-1 and TRBJ2-3): EAEVAQSPRYKITEKSQAVAFWCDPISGHATLYWYRQILGQGPELLVQFQDESVVDDSQLPKDRFSAERLKGVDSTLKIQPAELGDSAMYLCASSFVAADTQYFGPGTRLTVL.

This chain connects TRBV2 to TRBJ1-1, with TRBD1 identical over 9 bases. The CDR3 is 15 residues long. The germline CDR1 and CDR2 sequences are SNHLY and FYNNEI. The J segment lost 2 bases and the V segment lost 5 bases, leaving 6 bases of the junction unmatched. CDR3 sequence reads: CASSLQGARNTEAFF. DNA for the CDR3: TGTGCCAGCAGTTTACAGGGGGCGCGTAACACTGAAGCTTTCTTT.

V is TRBV19 and J is TRBJ1-2; the D is unclear. V dropped 3 bases and J dropped 4 bases, with 12 bases sitting between them. CDR1 and CDR2 (germline): LNHDA, SQIVND (reference sequence). The CDR3 has 14 amino acids. CDR3 in amino acids: CASSISAASYGYTF. The CDR3, as DNA: TGTGCCAGTAGTATCAGTGCAGCCAGCTATGGCTACACCTTC.

The chain has TRBV10-3 and TRBJ2-5; TRBD2 is a possible D gene (6 bases). The germline gives CDR1 ENHRY, CDR2 SYGVKD. This CDR3 has 16 amino acids. Trimming left V 0 bases short and J 3 bases short, with 14 bases between. CDR3 DNA: TGTGCCATCAGTGAGTCGCGGGCGGGGAGAAAAGAGACCCAGTACTTC. This codes for CAISESRAGRKETQYF.

The chain couples TRBV6-6 to TRBJ2-1; 8 bases align to TRBD1. V shed 8 bases and J 6 bases; nucleotides not matched to a gene: 15. CDR1 is MNHNY and CDR2 is SVGAGI in the germline V gene (reference sequence). This CDR3 is built from 16 residues. Written as DNA, the CDR3 is TGTGCCAGCCAAGGGACAGGCCCCCGGAAGGGCAATGAGCAGTTCTTC. Its translation is CASQGTGPRKGNEQFF.

In its sample, this clone was seen once. The chain uses TRBV11-3 and TRBJ1-3; D unresolved. The V end was cut by 8 bases, the J end by 0 bases, with 11 bases between. Per the germline V gene, CDR1 is SGHNT and CDR2 is YENEEA. There are 14 residues in the CDR3. CDR3 region: CASGRGHSGNTIYF. DNA for the CDR3: TGTGCCAGCGGTCGGGGTCACTCTGGAAACACCATATATTTT.

Regarding this clone: Additional DNA sequences in this sample encode the identical CDR3. The gene calls are TRBV2 and TRBJ1-1, with TRBD1 as a possible D gene (5 bases). The CDR3 sequence is 13 residues long. In germline, CDR1 is SNHLY, CDR2 FYNNEI. Trimming shortened V by 4 bases and J by 4 bases, and 10 bases separated the two germline ends. As DNA, the CDR3 is TGTGCCAGCAGTGTAGGGAGGGGCACTGAAGCTTTCTTT. Translating it yields CASSVGRGTEAFF.

The rearrangement uses TRBV29-1 and TRBJ2-1; 8 bases line up with TRBD1. This CDR3 has 14 residues. J lost 6 bases, V lost 4 bases, and 8 bases had no gene match. Germline-derived CDR1 and CDR2 are SQVTM and ANQGSEA. Here the CDR3 reads CSVARTGSANEQFF. CDR3 sequence (DNA): TGCAGCGTTGCCCGGACAGGGTCCGCCAATGAGCAGTTCTTC.

This chain connects TRBV7-9 to TRBJ1-6; D unresolved. V was shortened by 3 bases and J by 7 bases, with 10 bases between the two germline ends. The germline CDR1 and CDR2 sequences are SEHNR and FQNEAQ (reference sequence). This CDR3 region has 14 residues. The CDR3 bases are TGTGCCAGCAGCTTCCACATGGGGAATTCACCCCTCCACTTT. Encoded protein: CASSFHMGNSPLHF.

The J gene is TRBJ2-7, the V gene TRBV15; D is ambiguous. The CDR3 runs 15 residues. The V and J ends lost 2 bases and 2 bases respectively, with 13 bases between them. Germline values: CDR1 LNHNV, CDR2 YYDKDF (reference sequence). CDR3 residues: CATSRPGVEAYEQYF. CDR3 in DNA: TGTGCCACCAGCAGACCTGGTGTGGAAGCCTACGAGCAGTACTTC.

This clone was seen only once. This chain uses TRBV5-1 with TRBJ2-3; 11 nucleotides line up with TRBD2. The germline V gene has CDR1 SGHRS and CDR2 YFSETQ. The junction had 7 bases not matched to a gene; V was cut back by 5 bases and J by 2 bases. There are 16 residues in the CDR3. The DNA of the CDR3 is TGCGCCAGCAGTTCCGGGACTAGCGGAAACACAGATACGCAGTATTTT. Its translation is CASSSGTSGNTDTQYF.

The chain employs TRBV5-1 and TRBJ2-7, with 15 bases aligning to TRBD2. This CDR3 contains 18 residues. Germline V lookup: CDR1 SGHRS, CDR2 YFSETQ. Trimming took 4 bases from V and 0 from J; bases not matched to a gene: 8. The DNA of the CDR3 is TGCGCCAGCAGCCTAGGACTAGCGGGGGGGCCGCTCTCCTACGAGCAGTACTTC. Its protein product is CASSLGLAGGPLSYEQYF.

This chain joins TRBV15 and TRBJ1-2; the D gene is possibly TRBD1 (5 bases). Germline CDR1 and CDR2: LNHNV and YYDKDF (reference sequence). V shed 0 bases and J shed 8 bases, with 19 bases lying between them. The CDR3 contains 16 residues. The CDR3 bases are TGTGCCACCAGCAGAGATGGGGCGGAGGGAGCACGAGGCTACACCTTC. Protein sequence: CATSRDGAEGARGYTF.

The CDR3 reads CASSLARTDTQYF. The CDR3 DNA reads TGTGCCAGCAGTTTAGCGCGCACAGATACGCAGTATTTT. J is TRBJ2-3 and V is TRBV7-3, with TRBD2 as a possible D gene (5 bases). Germline CDR1 reads SGHTA; CDR2 reads FQGTGA. The CDR3 runs to 13 residues. Trimming removed 6 bases from V and 1 base from J, with 8 bases in between.

This chain uses TRBV7-9 with TRBJ2-3; no definite D call. CDR1 and CDR2 from the germline V gene are SEHNR and FQNEAQ (reference sequence). This CDR3 spans 13 amino acids. V was shortened by 2 bases and J by 1 base, with 4 bases between the two germline ends. CDR3 sequence reads: CASSLTGTDTQYF. The CDR3 DNA sequence: TGTGCCAGCAGCTTAACAGGCACAGATACGCAGTATTTT.